This T cell receptor (beta chain) was observed in a study of beta chain features in type 1 diabetes. Study-wide results and limits: Type 1 diabetes patients had TCRB CDR3s that were shorter (moderately but significantly so) in all four CD4+ subsets. A closer apparent resemblance between naive, central memory and Treg TCRB repertoires was seen in patients than in healthy donors.

Sorting based on CD45RO/CCR7/CD25/CD127/CD95/CD27 separated CD4+ naive, central memory, regulatory and stem cell-like memory cells. Expressed TCRB transcripts got sequenced, as all isolated RNA was reverse transcribed. This table comes from immunoSEQ multiplex PCR, and its TCRdb copy is limited to in-frame clones, with some not included. The table shows around 130,000 clones, with around 10% occurring only once. In its sample, this clone was seen a few times. The antigen remains undetermined. The CDR3 covers 14 residues. V trimming: 3 bases; J trimming: 5 bases; junction bases outside the gene matches: 3. CDR1 SGHTA and CDR2 FQGNSA come from the germline V gene.

This chain joins TRBV7-2 and TRBJ1-4; 7 nucleotides match TRBD1. The specimen sequenced was central memory CD4+ T cells from blood. This sequence was found in a man under 40 with type 1 diabetes. The CDR3 DNA follows: TGTGCCAGCAGCTTCGACAGGGCGAATGAAAAACTGTTTTTT. Its protein is CASSFDRANEKLFF.